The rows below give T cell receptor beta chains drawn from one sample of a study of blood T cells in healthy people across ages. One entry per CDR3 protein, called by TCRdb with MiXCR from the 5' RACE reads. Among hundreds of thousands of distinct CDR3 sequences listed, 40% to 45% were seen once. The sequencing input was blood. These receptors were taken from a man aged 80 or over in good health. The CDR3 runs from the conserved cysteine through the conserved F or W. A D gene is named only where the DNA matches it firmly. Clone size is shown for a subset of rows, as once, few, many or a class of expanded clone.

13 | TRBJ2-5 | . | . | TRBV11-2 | TGTGCCAGTCAAGCAGGGGTTCAAGAGACCCAGTACTTC | CASQAGVQETQYF
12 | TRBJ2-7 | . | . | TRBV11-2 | TGTGCCTGCACCCACCAAAGGAATGAGCAGTACTTC | CACTHQRNEQYF
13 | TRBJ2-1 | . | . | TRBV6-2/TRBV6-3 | TGTGCCAGCAGTTACAATGGAAACAATGAGCAGTTCTTC | CASSYNGNNEQFF
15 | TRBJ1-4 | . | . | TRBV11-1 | TGTGCCAGCAGCGAAGAAGGTACAACTAATGAAAAACTGTTTTTT | CASSEEGTTNEKLFF
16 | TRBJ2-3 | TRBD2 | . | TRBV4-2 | TGTGCCAGCAGCCCGGTCAGCGGGAGATTGGGAGATACGCAGTATTTT | CASSPVSGRLGDTQYF
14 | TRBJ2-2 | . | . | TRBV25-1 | TGTGCCAGCAGTGAATCAAGGATTCCCGGGGAGCTGTTTTTT | CASSESRIPGELFF
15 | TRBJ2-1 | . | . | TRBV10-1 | TGCGCCAGCAGTGTCCGGGATGACCCATACAATGAGCAGTTCTTC | CASSVRDDPYNEQFF
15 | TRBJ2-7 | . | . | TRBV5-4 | TGTGCCAGCAGCTTCCCCGGGACGTCCACCTACGAGCAGTACTTC | CASSFPGTSTYEQYF
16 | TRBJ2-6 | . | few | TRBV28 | TGTGCCAGCAGTTTCGAGGTAAACGGTGGGGCCAACGTCCTGACTTTC | CASSFEVNGGANVLTF
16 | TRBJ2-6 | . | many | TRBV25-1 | TGTGCCAGCAGTGAATCGGGCATCTCTGGGGCCAACGTCCTGACTTTC | CASSESGISGANVLTF
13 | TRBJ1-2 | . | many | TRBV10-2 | TGCGCCAGCAGTGAGGGGACCCACTATGGCTACACCTTC | CASSEGTHYGYTF
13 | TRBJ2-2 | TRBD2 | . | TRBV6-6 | TGTGCCAACTCCGGGACTACCACCGGGGAGCTGTTTTTT | CANSGTTTGELFF